The next 17 T cell receptor beta chains were all read from a single sample in a study of T cell clonality in common variable immunodeficiency. The repertoire was sequenced with immunoSEQ multiplex PCR; TCRdb's copy has only in-frame clones and lacks some. The table lists more than 30,000 clones, with no singletons. Sequencing input: peripheral blood mononuclear cells. These receptors all stem from a person aged 18-70 years in good health.

As to this clone: From the germline J gene comes the end of the CDR3, since the read stops 3 residues before it. The chain carries TRBV5-4 and TRBJ2-5; 9 bases are a match to TRBD2. After removal of 2 bases from V and 5 bases from J, the junction contained 10 bases not matched to a gene. This CDR3 is 16 amino acids long. Germline V gene sequence: CDR1 SGHNT, CDR2 YYREEE (reference sequence). The CDR3 sequence is CASSFTLAGAGETQYF. CDR3 bases read: TGTGCCAGCAGCTTTACCTTAGCGGGAGCGGGGGAGACC.

This clone was seen a handful of times. The observed sequence ends 3 residues before the CDR3 terminus, with the missing tail filled in from the germline J gene. This rearrangement joins TRBV2 to TRBJ1-2; D unclear. The CDR3 loop spans 12 amino acids. The ends were cut back, 5 bases at V and 2 bases at J, with 6 bases in the middle. Germline V gives CDR1 SNHLY, CDR2 FYNNEI. CDR3 DNA, as far as it was read: TGTGCCAGCAGTCAGGCGAACTATGGC. Amino acids: CASSQANYG. The CDR3 as a whole reads CASSQANYGYTF.

This clone was counted many times. The covered CDR3 bases are TGTGCCTGGAGGGGAAACAGGTTCTCCTCCTACGAG. Residues: CAWRGNRFSSYE. The entire CDR3 protein is CAWRGNRFSSYEQYF. J is TRBJ2-7 and V is TRBV30, with D maybe TRBD1 (5 bases). The CDR3 end lies 3 residues beyond the end of the read and is filled in from the germline J gene. The CDR3 spans 15 residues. Germline V CDR1 and CDR2: GTSNPN, SVGIG (reference sequence). Trimming took off 3 bases at V and 0 bases at J, with 15 bases between the two ends.

This clone was detected many times. Read data end 3 residues before the CDR3 end; the end is taken from the germline J gene. The chain is built from TRBV5-1 and TRBJ1-1, with D tentatively TRBD1 (5 bases). The CDR3 contains 13 residues. Germline V gives CDR1 SGHRS, CDR2 YFSETQ. CDR3 residues: CASSFSSRQEAFF. CDR3 DNA (partial): TGCGCCAGCAGCTTTAGTAGTAGACAGGAA.

This clone was found a few times. The sequenced part of the CDR3 DNA is TGTGCCAGTAGTTCCCAGGGCGGTCAGCCG. Its protein is CASSSQGGQP. The complete CDR3 sequence is CASSSQGGQPQYF. The genes are TRBV19 and TRBJ2-3, with D possibly being TRBD1 (5 bases). The missing CDR3 end, 3 residues past where the read stops, is filled in from the germline J gene. CDR1 is LNHDA and CDR2 is SQIVND in the germline V gene (reference sequence). This CDR3 comprises 13 residues. The entire variable domain, with the rest obtained from reference TRBV19 and TRBJ2-3, is as follows: DGGITQSPKYLFRKEGQNVTLSCEQNLNHDAMYWYRQDPGQGLRLIYYSQIVNDFQKGDIAEGYSVSREKKESFPLTVTSAQKNPTAFYLCASSSQGGQPQYFGPGTRLTVL.

The table lists this clone with many counts. The DNA read from the CDR3 is TGCGCCAGCAGCTTTAGCGACCCTTCGGACAATGAG. It codes for CASSFSDPSDNE. The CDR3 as a whole reads CASSFSDPSDNEQFF. The genes are TRBV5-1 and TRBJ2-1, with D possibly TRBD2 on 5 matching bases. The read comes to an end 3 residues before the CDR3 does, leaving the germline J gene to fill in the end. The CDR3 spans 15 residues. CDR1 is SGHRS and CDR2 is YFSETQ in the germline V gene. V lost 2 bases to trimming and J lost 5 bases, with 14 bases between them.

This clone was seen ten or more times. The CDR3 region is CASLRLAGAYNEQFF. The covered CDR3 bases are TGTGCCAGCCTACGACTAGCGGGAGCCTACAATGAG. J is TRBJ2-1 and V is TRBV13; TRBD2 matches 12 bases. The read halts 3 residues ahead of the CDR3 end, with the missing end drawn from the germline J gene. The junction had 4 bases not matched to a gene; V was cut back by 8 bases and J by 2 bases. The CDR3 is 15 amino acids. Germline V lookup: CDR1 PRHDT, CDR2 FYEKMQ (reference sequence). The full variable domain, in which reference TRBV13 and TRBJ2-1 provide the parts outside the CDR3, is AAGVIQSPRHLIKEKRETATLKCYPIPRHDTVYWYQQGPGQDPQFLISFYEKMQSDKGSIPDRFSAQQFSDYHSELNMSSLELGDSALYFCASLRLAGAYNEQFFGPGTRLTVL.

This clone occurred a few times. Coverage ceases 3 residues before the CDR3 finishes, and the germline J gene fills in the end. The chain has TRBV5-1 and TRBJ2-7; D might be TRBD1 (5 bases). From germline, CDR1 is SGHRS and CDR2 YFSETQ. The CDR3 totals 14 residues. V was cut by 7 bases and J by 6 bases, with 20 bases left in between. CDR3 DNA, as far as it was read: TGCGCCAGCCTACGATCGGCAGGGCAAGGCGAG. Translation: CASLRSAGQGE. From start to end, the CDR3 is CASLRSAGQGEQYF.

This clone has at least ten counts. Read coverage stops 3 residues before the CDR3 terminus; the germline J gene supplies the remainder. The V gene is TRBV28, the J gene TRBJ2-1, with TRBD1 matching over 12 bases. Trimming removed 3 bases from V and 7 bases from J; junction bases left unmatched: 13. Germline lookup yields CDR1 MDHEN and CDR2 SYDVKM. CDR3 length: 18 amino acids. The DNA read from the CDR3 is TGTGCCAGCAGTTTGGTATTCCGGGACAGGGGGCGAGGAAATGAG. The encoded protein is CASSLVFRDRGRGNE. The full CDR3 protein reads CASSLVFRDRGRGNEQFF. Full variable domain (rest looked up from reference TRBV28 and TRBJ2-1): DVKVTQSSRYLVKRTGEKVFLECVQDMDHENMFWYRQDPGLGLRLIYFSYDVKMKEKGDIPEGYSVSREKKERFSLILESASTNQTSMYLCASSLVFRDRGRGNEQFFGPGTRLTVL.

This clone has ten or more counts. The observed sequence ends 3 residues before the CDR3 terminus, with the missing tail filled in from the germline J gene. V usage is TRBV19 and J usage is TRBJ1-2; no clear D. CDR1 LNHDA and CDR2 SQIVND come from the germline V gene (reference sequence). V was clipped by 7 bases and J by 6 bases, with 18 bases between them. This CDR3 is 14 amino acids long. CDR3 sequence reads: CASNRGPSADGYTF. The sequenced CDR3 bases are TGTGCCAGTAACCGAGGGCCCTCGGCCGATGGC.

This clone was seen at least ten times. The CDR3 end lies 3 residues beyond the end of the read and is filled in from the germline J gene. This chain uses TRBV6-4 with TRBJ2-2, with TRBD1 matching over 10 bases. This CDR3 is built from 15 residues. The germline V gene encodes CDR1 MRHNA and CDR2 SNTAGT. The V and J ends lost 5 bases and 4 bases, in that order; junction bases with no gene match: 4. The CDR3 spells CASSKTGGSTGELFF. The DNA read from the CDR3 is TGTGCCAGCAGTAAGACAGGGGGCTCCACCGGGGAG.

This clone was counted only a few times. The CDR3 end falls 3 residues outside the read, so it is completed with the germline J gene. This chain uses TRBV5-1 with TRBJ2-4; the match to TRBD2 covers 8 bases. CDR1 and CDR2 (germline): SGHRS, YFSETQ. The CDR3 sequence is 15 residues long. Incomplete CDR3 DNA: TGCGCCAGCAAGCCGGGGGGGCCGGAGCAAGAGACT. Translating it yields CASKPGGPEQET. From start to end, the CDR3 is CASKPGGPEQETQYF.

Many counts were recorded for this clone. The read comes to an end 3 residues before the CDR3 does, leaving the germline J gene to fill in the end. The rearrangement joins TRBV4-1 to TRBJ2-7; 8 bases are shared with TRBD2. Germline assignment: CDR1 MGHRA and CDR2 YSYEKL. The J segment lost 2 bases and the V segment lost 4 bases, leaving 7 bases of the junction unmatched. The CDR3 spans 15 residues. CDR3 protein: CASSPVAGSPYEQYF. The CDR3 DNA, read in part, is TGCGCCAGCAGCCCTGTAGCGGGAAGCCCCTACGAG.

Ten or more counts support this clone. Sequencing ends 3 residues short of the CDR3 end; the germline J gene provides the rest. This chain joins TRBV19 and TRBJ1-2; TRBD1 is a possible D gene (6 bases). The germline V and J ends were trimmed by 5 bases and 7 bases, with 14 bases remaining between them. Germline CDR1 reads LNHDA; CDR2 reads SQIVND (reference sequence). This CDR3 contains 13 residues. The CDR3 is CASSPNRDTGYTF. The DNA read from the CDR3 is TGTGCCAGTAGTCCCAACCGGGACACTGGC.

This clone was seen ten or more times. The sequenced fragment ends 3 residues before the CDR3 boundary, so the rest is inferred from the germline J gene. The chain joins TRBV4-1 to TRBJ1-1; D gene unclear. Germline CDR1 MGHRA, CDR2 YSYEKL. With 2 bases removed from V and 4 bases from J, the gap between germline ends came to 11 bases. CDR3 size: 14 residues. The CDR3 region is CASSQYQQTTEAFF. The covered CDR3 bases are TGCGCCAGCAGCCAATACCAACAAACCACTGAA.

The CDR3 is CASSPGDRGRDDYTF. The CDR3 DNA, read in part, is TGTGCCAGCTCCCCAGGGGACAGGGGGCGCGACGAC. This chain connects TRBV18 to TRBJ1-2; TRBD1 aligns across 12 bases. The CDR3 goes on 3 residues after the read ends, and that part is filled in from the germline J gene. The CDR3 covers 15 residues. Germline values: CDR1 KGHSH, CDR2 LQKENI. The variable domain in full, completed from reference TRBV18 and TRBJ1-2, reads NAGVMQNPRHLVRRRGQEARLRCSPMKGHSHVYWYRQLPEEGLKFMVYLQKENIIDESGMPKERFSAEFPKEGPSILRIQQVVRGDSAAYFCASSPGDRGRDDYTFGSGTRLTVV.

By share, this clone counts as medium-sized. The sequence runs out 3 residues before the end of the CDR3; the remainder is reconstructed from the germline J gene. The J gene is TRBJ1-6, the V gene TRBV19; 7 bases map to TRBD1. The V gene end was trimmed by 6 bases and the J gene end by 7 bases; junction bases not matched to a gene: 3. The CDR3 is made up of 13 amino acids. Germline values: CDR1 LNHDA, CDR2 SQIVND (reference sequence). The CDR3 reads CASSRGMNSPLHF. The sequenced CDR3 bases are TGTGCCAGTAGCAGGGGGATGAATTCACCC. Complete variable domain (other parts from reference TRBV19 and TRBJ1-6): DGGITQSPKYLFRKEGQNVTLSCEQNLNHDAMYWYRQDPGQGLRLIYYSQIVNDFQKGDIAEGYSVSREKKESFPLTVTSAQKNPTAFYLCASSRGMNSPLHFGNGTRLTVT.